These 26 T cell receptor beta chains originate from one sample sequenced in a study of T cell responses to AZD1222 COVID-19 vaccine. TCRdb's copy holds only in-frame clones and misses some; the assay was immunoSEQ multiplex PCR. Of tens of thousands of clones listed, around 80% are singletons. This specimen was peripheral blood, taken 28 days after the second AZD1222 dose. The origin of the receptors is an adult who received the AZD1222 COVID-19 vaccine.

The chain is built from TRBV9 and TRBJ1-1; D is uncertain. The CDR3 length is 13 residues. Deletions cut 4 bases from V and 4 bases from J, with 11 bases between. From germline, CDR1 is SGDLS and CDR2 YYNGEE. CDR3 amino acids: CASSPARTTEAFF. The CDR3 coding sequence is TGTGCCAGCAGCCCCGCGAGAACCACTGAAGCTTTCTTT.

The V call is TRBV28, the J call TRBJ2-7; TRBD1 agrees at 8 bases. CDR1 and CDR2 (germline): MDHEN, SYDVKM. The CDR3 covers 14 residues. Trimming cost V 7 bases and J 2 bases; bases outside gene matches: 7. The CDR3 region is CASTSGQAAYEQYF. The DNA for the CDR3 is TGTGCCAGCACCTCGGGACAGGCTGCCTACGAGCAGTACTTC.

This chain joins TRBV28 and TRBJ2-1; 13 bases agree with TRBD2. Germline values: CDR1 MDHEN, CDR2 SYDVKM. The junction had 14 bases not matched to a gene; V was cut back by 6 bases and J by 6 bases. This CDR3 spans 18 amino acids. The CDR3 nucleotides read TGTGCCAGCAGGGACGGAGGACTAGCGGGAGATTTAAGCAATGAGCAGTTCTTC. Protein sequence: CASRDGGLAGDLSNEQFF.

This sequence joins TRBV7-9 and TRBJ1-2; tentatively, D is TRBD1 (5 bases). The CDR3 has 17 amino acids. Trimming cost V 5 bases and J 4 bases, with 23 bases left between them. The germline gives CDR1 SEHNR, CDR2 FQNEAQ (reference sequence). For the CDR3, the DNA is TGTGCCAGCAGCGGTACCAGAGGTGGCCGGGGGAGCTATGGCTACACCTTC. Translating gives CASSGTRGGRGSYGYTF. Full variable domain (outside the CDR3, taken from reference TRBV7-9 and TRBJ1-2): DTGVSQNPRHKITKRGQNVTFRCDPISEHNRLYWYRQTLGQGPEFLTYFQNEAQLEKSRLLSDRFSAERPKGSFSTLEIQRTEQGDSAMYLCASSGTRGGRGSYGYTFGSGTRLTVV.

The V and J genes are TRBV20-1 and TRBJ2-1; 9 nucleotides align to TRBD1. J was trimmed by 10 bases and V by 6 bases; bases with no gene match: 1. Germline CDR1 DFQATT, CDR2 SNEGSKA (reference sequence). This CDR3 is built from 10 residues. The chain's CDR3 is CSAGQGEQFF. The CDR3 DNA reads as TGCAGTGCGGGACAGGGAGAGCAGTTCTTC.

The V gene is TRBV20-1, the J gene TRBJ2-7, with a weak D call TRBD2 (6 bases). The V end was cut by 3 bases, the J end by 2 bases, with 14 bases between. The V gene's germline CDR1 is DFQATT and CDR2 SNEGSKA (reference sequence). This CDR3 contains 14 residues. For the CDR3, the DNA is TGCAGTGCTAGTCCGACGGGAGTGGCCTACGAGCAGTACTTC. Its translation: CSASPTGVAYEQYF.

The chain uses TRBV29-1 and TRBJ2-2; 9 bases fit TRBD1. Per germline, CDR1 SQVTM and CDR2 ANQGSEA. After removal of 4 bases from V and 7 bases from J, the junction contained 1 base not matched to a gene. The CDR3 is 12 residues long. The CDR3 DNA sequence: TGCAGCGTTGGACAGGGGGTCGGGGAGCTGTTTTTT. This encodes CSVGQGVGELFF.

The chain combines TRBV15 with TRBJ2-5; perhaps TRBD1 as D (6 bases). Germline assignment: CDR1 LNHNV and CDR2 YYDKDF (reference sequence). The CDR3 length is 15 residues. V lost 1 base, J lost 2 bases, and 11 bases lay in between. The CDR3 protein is CATSRGPGDQETQYF. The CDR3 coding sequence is TGTGCCACCAGCAGAGGCCCAGGGGATCAAGAGACCCAGTACTTC.

The CDR3 DNA follows: TGTGCCAGCAGCCCTGGGACAGGGTACGAAAAACTGTTTTTT. It translates to CASSPGTGYEKLFF. J is TRBJ1-4 and V is TRBV3-1 (or the pseudogene TRBV3-2); 9 bases are a match to TRBD1. In germline, CDR1 is LGHDT, CDR2 YNNKEL (reference sequence). There are 14 residues in the CDR3. V gave up 4 bases and J gave up 8 bases; unmatched junction bases: 5.

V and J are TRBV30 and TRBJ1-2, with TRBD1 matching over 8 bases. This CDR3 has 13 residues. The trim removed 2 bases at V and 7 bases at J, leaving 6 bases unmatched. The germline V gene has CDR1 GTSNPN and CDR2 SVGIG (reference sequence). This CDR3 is CAWSQGQEPGYTF. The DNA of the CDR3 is TGTGCCTGGAGTCAGGGACAGGAACCTGGCTACACCTTC.

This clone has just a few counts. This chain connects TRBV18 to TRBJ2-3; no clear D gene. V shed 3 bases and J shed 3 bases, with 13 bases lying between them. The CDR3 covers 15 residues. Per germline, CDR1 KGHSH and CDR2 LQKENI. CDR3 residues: CASSPTDLETDTQYF. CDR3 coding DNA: TGTGCCAGCTCACCCACGGACCTTGAGACAGATACGCAGTATTTT.

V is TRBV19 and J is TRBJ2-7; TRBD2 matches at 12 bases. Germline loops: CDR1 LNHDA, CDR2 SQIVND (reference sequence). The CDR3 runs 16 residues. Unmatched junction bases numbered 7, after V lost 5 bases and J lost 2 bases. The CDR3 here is CASSGETSGGTYEQYF. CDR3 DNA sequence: TGTGCCAGTAGTGGAGAGACTAGCGGGGGTACCTACGAGCAGTACTTC. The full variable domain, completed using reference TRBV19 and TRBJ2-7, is DGGITQSPKYLFRKEGQNVTLSCEQNLNHDAMYWYRQDPGQGLRLIYYSQIVNDFQKGDIAEGYSVSREKKESFPLTVTSAQKNPTAFYLCASSGETSGGTYEQYFGPGTRLTVT.

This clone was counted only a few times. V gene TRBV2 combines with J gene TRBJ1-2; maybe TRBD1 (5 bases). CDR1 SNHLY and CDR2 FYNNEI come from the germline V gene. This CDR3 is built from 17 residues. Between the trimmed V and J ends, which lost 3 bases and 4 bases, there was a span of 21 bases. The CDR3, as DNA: TGTGCCAGCAGTGATAGTGTGGGACCGCGTGGGTTCTATGGCTACACCTTC. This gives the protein CASSDSVGPRGFYGYTF.

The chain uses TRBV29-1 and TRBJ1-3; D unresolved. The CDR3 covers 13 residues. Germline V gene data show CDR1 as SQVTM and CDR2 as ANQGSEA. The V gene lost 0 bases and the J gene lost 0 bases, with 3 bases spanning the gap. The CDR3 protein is CSVEDRSGNTIYF. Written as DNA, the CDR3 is TGCAGCGTTGAAGATCGCTCTGGAAACACCATATATTTT.

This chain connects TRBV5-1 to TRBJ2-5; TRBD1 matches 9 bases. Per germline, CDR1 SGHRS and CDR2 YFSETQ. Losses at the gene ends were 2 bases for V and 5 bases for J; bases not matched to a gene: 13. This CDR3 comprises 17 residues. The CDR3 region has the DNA TGCGCCAGCAGCTTTCCGGACAGGGGAAGGTCGGAGGAGACCCAGTACTTC. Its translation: CASSFPDRGRSEETQYF.

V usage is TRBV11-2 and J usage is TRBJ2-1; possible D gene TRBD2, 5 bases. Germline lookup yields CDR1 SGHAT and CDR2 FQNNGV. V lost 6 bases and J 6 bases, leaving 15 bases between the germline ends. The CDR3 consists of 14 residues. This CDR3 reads CASSLVGGLNEQFF. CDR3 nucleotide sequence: TGTGCCAGCAGTCTGGTGGGCGGGCTCAATGAGCAGTTCTTC. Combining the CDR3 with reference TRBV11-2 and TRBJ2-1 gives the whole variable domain EAGVAQSPRYKIIEKRQSVAFWCNPISGHATLYWYQQILGQGPKLLIQFQNNGVVDDSQLPKDRFSAERLKGVDSTLKIQPAKLEDSAVYLCASSLVGGLNEQFFGPGTRLTVL.

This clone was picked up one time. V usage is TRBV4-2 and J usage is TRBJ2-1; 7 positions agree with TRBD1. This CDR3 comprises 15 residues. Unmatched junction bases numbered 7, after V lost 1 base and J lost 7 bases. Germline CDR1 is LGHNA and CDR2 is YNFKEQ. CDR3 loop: CASSQGQGTRNEQFF. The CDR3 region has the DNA TGTGCCAGCAGCCAAGGACAGGGTACGAGGAATGAGCAGTTCTTC.

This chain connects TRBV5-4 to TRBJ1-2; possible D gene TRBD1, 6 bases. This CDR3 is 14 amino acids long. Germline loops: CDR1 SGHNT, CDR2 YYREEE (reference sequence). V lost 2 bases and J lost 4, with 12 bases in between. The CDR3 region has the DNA TGTGCCAGCAGCTTAAACCAGGGGATCTATGGCTACACCTTC. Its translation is CASSLNQGIYGYTF.

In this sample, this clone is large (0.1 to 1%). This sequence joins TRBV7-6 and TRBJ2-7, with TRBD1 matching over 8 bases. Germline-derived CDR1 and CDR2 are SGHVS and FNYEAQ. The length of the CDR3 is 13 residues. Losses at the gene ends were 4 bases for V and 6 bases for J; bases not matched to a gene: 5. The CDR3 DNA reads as TGTGCCAGCAGCTCATCCCAGGGGGCCGAGCAGTACTTC. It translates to CASSSSQGAEQYF.

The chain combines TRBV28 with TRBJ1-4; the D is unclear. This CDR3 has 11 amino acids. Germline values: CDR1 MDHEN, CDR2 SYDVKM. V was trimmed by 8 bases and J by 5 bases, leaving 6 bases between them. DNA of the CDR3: TGTGCCAGCCTCGCAAATGAAAAACTGTTTTTT. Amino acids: CASLANEKLFF.

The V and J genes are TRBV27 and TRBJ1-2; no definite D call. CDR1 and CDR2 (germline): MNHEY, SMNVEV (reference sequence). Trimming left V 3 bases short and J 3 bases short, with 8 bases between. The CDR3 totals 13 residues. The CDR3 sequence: CASSLDGYYGYTF. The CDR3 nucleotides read TGTGCCAGCAGTTTGGACGGATACTATGGCTACACCTTC.

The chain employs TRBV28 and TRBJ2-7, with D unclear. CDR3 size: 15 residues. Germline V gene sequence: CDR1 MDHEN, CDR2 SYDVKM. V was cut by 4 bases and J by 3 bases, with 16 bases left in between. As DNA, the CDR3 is TGTGCCAGCAGTTCATTCGGGTCCACCCTCTACGAGCAGTACTTC. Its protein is CASSSFGSTLYEQYF.

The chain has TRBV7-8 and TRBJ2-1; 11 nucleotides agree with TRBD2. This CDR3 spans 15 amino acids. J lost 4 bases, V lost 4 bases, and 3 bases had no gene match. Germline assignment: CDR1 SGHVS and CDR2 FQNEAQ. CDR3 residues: CASSSTSGRYNEQFF. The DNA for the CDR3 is TGTGCCAGCAGCTCCACTAGCGGGAGATACAATGAGCAGTTCTTC.

CDR3 in DNA: TGTGCCAGCAGTTTATGGGCAGAAAACATTCAGTACTTC. This codes for CASSLWAENIQYF. This rearrangement joins TRBV28 to TRBJ2-4, with D uncertain. The V gene lost 0 bases and the J gene lost 5 bases, with 5 bases spanning the gap. Germline values: CDR1 MDHEN, CDR2 SYDVKM. The length of the CDR3 is 13 residues.

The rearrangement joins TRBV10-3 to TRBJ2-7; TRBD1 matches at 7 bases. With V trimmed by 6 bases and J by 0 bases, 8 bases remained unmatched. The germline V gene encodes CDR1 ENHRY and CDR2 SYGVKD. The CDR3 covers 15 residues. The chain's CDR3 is CAIRGAAGGSYEQYF. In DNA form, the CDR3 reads TGTGCCATCAGGGGGGCTGCAGGGGGCTCCTACGAGCAGTACTTC.

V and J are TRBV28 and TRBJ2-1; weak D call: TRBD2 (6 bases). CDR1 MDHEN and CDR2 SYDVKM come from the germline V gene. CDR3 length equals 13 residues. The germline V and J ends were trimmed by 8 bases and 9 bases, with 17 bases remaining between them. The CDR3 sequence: CASRAAGRGEQFF. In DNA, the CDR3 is TGTGCCAGCCGAGCGGCGGGACGGGGTGAGCAGTTCTTC. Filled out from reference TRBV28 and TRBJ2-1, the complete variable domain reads DVKVTQSSRYLVKRTGEKVFLECVQDMDHENMFWYRQDPGLGLRLIYFSYDVKMKEKGDIPEGYSVSREKKERFSLILESASTNQTSMYLCASRAAGRGEQFFGPGTRLTVL.